The subject of this entry is one T cell receptor (beta chain). This CDR3 has 14 residues. CDR1 is MNHEY, CDR2 SMNVEV, per germline (reference sequence). The V gene lost 3 bases and the J gene lost 8 bases, with 14 bases spanning the gap. This specimen belongs to a study of T-cell reconstitution after alpha-beta-depleted transplantation in children. Construction of the TCRbeta library involved unique molecular identifiers. MiXCR was run by TCRdb on the PCR reads, yielding one entry per CDR3 protein. The repertoire consists of 500,000 to 600,000 distinct CDR3 sequences, with around 20% occurring once and the leading ten covering 2.5% to 3.5%.

The receptor was derived from a human donor who donated a stem cell graft to a child with acute lymphoblastic leukemia. The sample here was PBMCs from the stem cell graft donor, taken from the stem cell graft. This chain links TRBV27 with TRBJ2-1, with D perhaps TRBD1 or TRBD2 (5 bases each). CDR3 nucleotide sequence: TGTGCCAGCAGTTTCAGAGGGGCGACGTATGAGCAGTTCTTC. Translated: CASSFRGATYEQFF.